This T cell receptor beta chain stems from a study of CD8+ T cells in alopecia areata (dated by TCRdb to the late 2010s). Broadly, across the study: Treated patients were enrolled in an open-label pilot trial of oral tofacitinib at 5 to 10 mg twice daily for moderate-to-severe alopecia areata. Tofacitinib was administered for 6 to 18 months, and 6 months of follow-up off drug were then conducted to assess delayed response and recurrence. The SALT score, which quantifies the percentage of affected scalp surface area, was used to measure disease severity in treated patients. In both human patients and the C3H/HeJ mouse model, the study applied high-throughput TCRbeta sequencing to look at T cell clonal expansion in alopecia areata. Human TCRbeta sequencing covered scalp tissue and sorted CD4+ and CD8+ peripheral blood T cells from patchy and totalis/universalis alopecia areata patients and healthy controls. Biopsies were taken from tofacitinib-treated patients at baseline and at 4 and 24 weeks of treatment, and a later scalp biopsy was taken in several of the tofacitinib-treated patients. Clonality in the scalp was compared among normal scalp (n=4), patchy alopecia areata scalp (n=8), and alopecia totalis/universalis scalp (n=8). RNA was extracted with the PAXgene miRNA kit for fixed scalp, the miRNeasy kit for PBMCs, and the RNeasy kit for mouse skin. TCRbeta CDR3 regions were amplified by immunoSEQ multiplex PCR using 35 Vbeta forward and 13 Jbeta reverse primers. The full study reports these points: Compared with mice, TCR sequences shared between patients were less clear, possibly partly because of HLA diversity across the patient population. Because the treated cohort was small and included a single nonresponder, larger studies are needed to assess links between baseline CD8+ expansion and response. Compared with normal scalp, lesional scalp had higher clonality and more expanded CD8+ clones, particularly in alopecia totalis/universalis, a pattern that suggests antigenic drive. Scalp clonality and the number of expanded CD8+ clones among the top 100 scalp clones were significantly decreased by tofacitinib. Unlike mouse skin, where gammadelta T cells dominate, normal human skin contains resident alphabeta T cells that get sequenced too, which complicates analysis of the scalp TCR repertoire. Many expanded lesional clones were found to persist in scalp and blood during tofacitinib treatment, and relapse after treatment cessation may be partly explained by this persistence.

This clone was seen a few times. The specificity of this receptor is unknown. The sample holds no much larger clone one base away, and base qualities are not on file. The intended sense of this specimen's treatment or condition label: oral pan-JAK inhibitor, 5-10 mg twice daily. From alopecia areata patients, peripheral blood was collected along with lesional scalp punch biopsies. PBMCs were separated by density centrifugation and stained for CD3, CD4 and CD8, after which CD4+ and CD8+ T cells were sorted on a FACSAria. Library preparation used the immunoSEQ multiplex PCR assay. RNA was extracted from all samples and reverse transcribed into cDNA, which served as template for TCR sequencing. SuperScript III was used for first-strand cDNA synthesis, primed with a 2:1 mix of oligo-dT and random hexamers. A synthetic immune receptor repertoire was used to assess amplification bias, and residual bias was removed computationally. On the authors' methods: Raw reads were preprocessed to remove errors, and CDR3 was defined according to IMGT conventions as the region from the conserved cysteine to phenylalanine. Clonality was computed as 1 minus the Shannon entropy, with the entropy normalized by log2 of the number of productive unique TCRs. Whether scalp clones were CD4 or CD8 was inferred by matching scalp TCRbeta sequences against CD4 and CD8 repertoires sorted from blood. What TCRdb holds here is the immuneACCESS table cut down to in-frame rearrangements. Part of the clones is not present; checked against another copy, under half of the missing clones reflect an unresolved V gene, and the others are unexplained. For V, J and clone size, that table is used; D and trimming come from the DNA. Here the sample has around 300,000 clones; about 62% occur a single time. The ten largest clones capture roughly 0.93% of the sample.

The trim is 7 bases for V and 7 bases for J, with a gap of 13 bases between the germline ends. From a lookup of the germline V gene (reference sequence), CDR1 and CDR2 are SGHAT and FQDESV. Spanning cysteine to phenylalanine, the CDR3 consists of 12 amino acids. The DNA shown is the 36-base CDR3, in frame from base 1. Recombination joined TRBV11-1 with TRBJ1-1, with TRBD1 tentatively as D gene (5 bases match). The source is a human donor with alopecia areata. This specimen was CD4+ T cells sorted from blood, taken at week 52, from a patient treated with tofacitinib. The DNA sequence follows: TGTGCCAGCACAACACGGGGCAGTGAAGCTTTCTTT. The encoded protein is CASTTRGSEAFF.